In this sample, the clone carrying this T cell receptor (beta chain) turned up once. These data come from a study of blood T cell repertoires in COVID-19. Study-wide context: PBMCs, B-cell-depleted T cells, or T cells were the source of the cDNA or gDNA that made up the material.

TCRdb's table, derived via immunoSEQ multiplex PCR, lists solely in-frame clones and lacks some. The sample has 300,000 to 400,000 clones, approximately 88% seen once. The CDR3 contains 14 residues. Germline CDR1 reads MNHEY; CDR2 reads SMNVEV (reference sequence). Trimming cost V 2 bases and J 1 base, with 8 bases left between them. Input material: peripheral blood. The genes are TRBV27 and TRBJ1-1; tentative D call: TRBD1 (5 bases). This TCR came from a man aged 25-45 years with COVID-19, enrolled during active disease. The CDR3 protein is CASSLGGRNTEAFF. The DNA for the CDR3 is TGTGCCAGCAGTTTAGGGGGGAGGAACACTGAAGCTTTCTTT.